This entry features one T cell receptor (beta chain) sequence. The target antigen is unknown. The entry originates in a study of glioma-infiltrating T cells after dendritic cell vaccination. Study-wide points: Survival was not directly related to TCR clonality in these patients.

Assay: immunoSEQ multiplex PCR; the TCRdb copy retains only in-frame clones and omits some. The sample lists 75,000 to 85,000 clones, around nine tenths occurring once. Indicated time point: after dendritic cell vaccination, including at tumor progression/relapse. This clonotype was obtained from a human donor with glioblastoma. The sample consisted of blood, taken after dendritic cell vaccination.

CDR3 DNA: TGTGCCAGCAGTTACTCTTGGGGAGGACCTGAGTACGAGCAGTACTTC. Its protein is CASSYSWGGPEYEQYF. This chain links TRBV6-5 with TRBJ2-7; D possibly corresponds to TRBD2 (6 bases). The V gene lost 0 bases and the J gene lost 4 bases, with 16 bases spanning the gap. In germline, CDR1 is MNHEY, CDR2 SVGAGI. The CDR3 has 16 amino acids.